A selection of T cell receptor beta chains follows, all from one sample in a study of blood T cell repertoires in COVID-19. Some clones are missing from TCRdb's copy, which holds only in-frame ones; the method was immunoSEQ multiplex PCR. The sample contains some 350,000 clones, approximately 90% of which appear only once. Sequencing input: peripheral blood. The receptors originated from a woman between 18 and 30 years old who had recovered from COVID-19. Both conserved end residues are part of each CDR3. A D gene is named only where the DNA matches it firmly. For some rows the clone size is stated as once, few or many, or as a class when expanded; others skip it.

>TRBD1|TRBJ1-2|.|TRBV5-4
TGTGCCAGCAGCCTCCCACCGGGACAGGCTAACTATGGCTACACCTTC
CASSLPPGQANYGYTF
>TRBD2|TRBJ2-3|once|TRBV5-1
TGCGCCAGCAGAGGGACTACCCTCGTCCCGCAGTATTTT
CASRGTTLVPQYF
>.|TRBJ2-1|once|TRBV4-3
TGCGCCAGCAGCCAAGTCGATCACAGCTACAATGAGCAGTTCTTC
CASSQVDHSYNEQFF
>.|TRBJ2-2|.|TRBV11-2
TGTGCCAGCAGCCGGCGGATCGGGGAGCTGTTTTTT
CASSRRIGELFF
>.|TRBJ2-1|.|TRBV6-5
TGTGCCAGTCCCTCGGTCAATGAGCAGTTCTTC
CASPSVNEQFF
>TRBD2|TRBJ2-3|once|TRBV3-1/TRBV3-2
TGTGCCAGCAGCCAAGATCGCCGACTAGCGGTGGGAGATACGCAGTATTTT
CASSQDRRLAVGDTQYF
>.|TRBJ1-1|.|TRBV7-9
TGTGCCAGCAGCTTTACCCAGGGGAGAGACACTGAAGCTTTCTTT
CASSFTQGRDTEAFF
>TRBD1|TRBJ1-1|.|TRBV4-1
TGCGCCAGCAGCCAACGACAGGGGGCGGCTGAAGCTTTCTTT
CASSQRQGAAEAFF
>.|TRBJ2-5|.|TRBV5-4
TGTGCCAGCAGCTCCAGGGGCGAGGAGACCCAGTACTTC
CASSSRGEETQYF
>TRBD1|TRBJ2-5|.|TRBV19
TGTGCCAGTAGTTTCGGGACAGAAAAAGAGACCCAGTACTTC
CASSFGTEKETQYF
>TRBD1|TRBJ1-6|.|TRBV11-3
TGTGCCAGCGGGGCAGGGGGTTGGAATTCACCCCTCCACTTT
CASGAGGWNSPLHF
>.|TRBJ2-1|.|TRBV30
TGTGCCACGGAGATCAACAGGCGGCAGTTCTTC
CATEINRRQFF
>TRBD1|TRBJ1-1|.|TRBV15
TGTGCCACCTTAAGGGACAGTTTGAACACTGAAGCTTTCTTT
CATLRDSLNTEAFF
>.|TRBJ1-4|.|TRBV18
TGTGCCAGCTCACCACCAGGGGTAACTAATGAAAAACTGTTTTTT
CASSPPGVTNEKLFF
>.|TRBJ1-5|.|TRBV3-1/TRBV3-2
TGTGCCAGCAGCCAAGTGAGCGGGGGCCATCAGCCCCAGCATTTT
CASSQVSGGHQPQHF
>TRBD1|TRBJ1-6|.|TRBV9
TGTGCCAGCGCCGTGGGGACAGGGAATAATTCACCCCTCCACTTT
CASAVGTGNNSPLHF
>TRBD2|TRBJ2-3|.|TRBV7-2
TGTGCCAGCAGCTTAAGGACTAGCGGGAGGCTCACAGATACGCAGTATTTT
CASSLRTSGRLTDTQYF
>.|TRBJ1-1|.|TRBV5-1
TGCGCCAGCAGCCCGTCGGGGGGCACTGAAGCTTTCTTT
CASSPSGGTEAFF
>TRBD1|TRBJ2-4|.|TRBV7-2
TGTGCCAGCAGCTACCCGGGGACAGGTATAGCCAAAAACATTCAGTACTTC
CASSYPGTGIAKNIQYF
>.|TRBJ1-2|.|TRBV5-4
TGTGCCAGCAGTACGGTAAGGGCAGGGGAAGATGGCTACACCTTC
CASSTVRAGEDGYTF
>.|TRBJ1-1|.|TRBV27
TGTGCCAGCAGTTTATTAGGACACTCGAACACTGAAGCTTTCTTT
CASSLLGHSNTEAFF
>TRBD2|TRBJ2-1|.|TRBV12-5
TGTGCTAGTGGCCCCCGGGGGGGGAGCTCCTACAATGAGCAGTTCTTC
CASGPRGGSSYNEQFF
>TRBD2|TRBJ2-5|.|TRBV10-3
TGTGCCATCAGTGAGTCCGGGACTAGCGTCGGGGAGACCCAGTACTTC
CAISESGTSVGETQYF
>.|TRBJ2-1|.|TRBV19
TGTGCCAGTAGTATATCTTTACCCGCGACTTACAATGAGCAGTTCTTC
CASSISLPATYNEQFF
>TRBD1|TRBJ1-1|.|TRBV7-8
TGTGCCAGCAGCCCGCTAGATCCGGGACAGGGGGTACAAGCTTTCTTT
CASSPLDPGQGVQAFF
>TRBD1|TRBJ1-1|.|TRBV6-5
TGTGCCAGCAGTTACTCTTTCCTGACAGGGTCCACTGAAGCTTTCTTT
CASSYSFLTGSTEAFF
>TRBD1|TRBJ1-2|once|TRBV15
TGTGCCACCACATCCGGGACAGCCTATGGCTACACCTTC
CATTSGTAYGYTF
>TRBD2|TRBJ2-2|.|TRBV6-4
TGTGCCAGCAGTGACGGCGGGAGGAACACCGGGGAGCTGTTTTTT
CASSDGGRNTGELFF
>.|TRBJ2-3|.|TRBV7-6
TGTGCCAGCAGCTTATTCTATAACCCCCGAGATACGCAGTATTTT
CASSLFYNPRDTQYF
>TRBD2|TRBJ2-1|.|TRBV10-3
TGTGCCATCAGTGATCCTGGGAGGGGTCTGTTCAATGAGCAGTTCTTC
CAISDPGRGLFNEQFF
>.|TRBJ1-2|.|TRBV30
TGTGCCTGGAGTCAGGGTGCCCCGAATAGCTACACCTTC
CAWSQGAPNSYTF
>.|TRBJ1-1|.|TRBV5-4
TGTGCCAGCAGCCGGGGATTCATGAACACTGAAGCTTTCTTT
CASSRGFMNTEAFF
>.|TRBJ2-2|.|TRBV5-1
TGCGCCAGCAGCTTGGTCCTTTCCGGGGAGCTGTTTTTT
CASSLVLSGELFF
>TRBD1|TRBJ2-2|few|TRBV19
TGTGCCAGTAGTATAAGGACAGGGTTCGGGGGGGAGCTGTTTTTT
CASSIRTGFGGELFF
>TRBD2|TRBJ2-1|.|TRBV2
TGTGCCAGCAGAGTCCAAGCGGGAGGATACAATGAGCAGTTCTTC
CASRVQAGGYNEQFF
>.|TRBJ1-2|once|TRBV4-1
TGCGCCAGCAGCCAAGTCGGCGGCGGGAACTATGGCTACACCTTC
CASSQVGGGNYGYTF
>.|TRBJ1-5|few|TRBV19
TGTGCCAGTGGAATGAGGAGCAATCAGCCCCAGCATTTT
CASGMRSNQPQHF
>.|TRBJ1-5|.|TRBV7-8
TGTGCCAGCAGCTTAGGGACAAGGCATCAGCCCCAGCATTTT
CASSLGTRHQPQHF
>TRBD1|TRBJ1-5|.|TRBV18
TGTGCCAGCTCGCCGGACAGGGGGACTCAGCCCCAGCATTTT
CASSPDRGTQPQHF
>TRBD1|TRBJ2-2|.|TRBV12-5
TGTGCTAGTGGTTTAGACAGGGGGCGACGCACCGGGGAGCTGTTTTTT
CASGLDRGRRTGELFF
>TRBD1|TRBJ1-2|.|TRBV5-1
TGCGCCAGCAGCTCGGGACAGGGTAAAGACACCTTC
CASSSGQGKDTF
>.|TRBJ2-1|.|TRBV18
TGTGCCAGCTCACCCCTTGGGGCCCCAGACTTCCAGCAGTTCTTC
CASSPLGAPDFQQFF
>.|TRBJ1-4|.|TRBV9
TGTGCCAGCAGCGTAGATTGGGGGGGCCGGAATGAAAAACTGTTTTTT
CASSVDWGGRNEKLFF
>.|TRBJ1-6|.|TRBV5-1
TGCGCCAGCAGCTTGGTCGACCCCGAGGTTTCACCCCTCCACTTT
CASSLVDPEVSPLHF
>.|TRBJ2-1|.|TRBV12-1
TGTGCCAGCAGCTTTGCCTGGACTAGCGGGAGTGATAATGAGCAGTTCTTC
CASSFAWTSGSDNEQFF
>TRBD1|TRBJ2-5|once|TRBV7-2
TGTGCCACCCAACGGGACAGGGGGGGCAGCGGGAGAGGAGAGACCCAGTACTTC
CATQRDRGGSGRGETQYF
>.|TRBJ1-5|.|TRBV29-1
TGCAGCGTTGACATAGGGGGCAATCAGCCCCAGCATTTT
CSVDIGGNQPQHF
>TRBD1|TRBJ1-5|.|TRBV24-1
TGTGCCACCGGTTCTGGACAGGGAAGCGGTCAGCCCCAGCATTTT
CATGSGQGSGQPQHF
>TRBD2|TRBJ2-3|.|TRBV11-2
TGTGCCAGCAGTGGGACTAGCGGTGGGGATACGCAGTATTTT
CASSGTSGGDTQYF
>.|TRBJ2-1|.|TRBV11-3
TGTGCCAGCAGCTTAGTCGAGCATGAGCAGTTCTTC
CASSLVEHEQFF
>TRBD1|TRBJ2-3|.|TRBV6-5
TGTGCCAGCAGTTACGGGGACAGGGTCACAGATACGCAGTATTTT
CASSYGDRVTDTQYF
>TRBD2|TRBJ2-1|once|TRBV7-8
TGTGCCAGCAGTTTTCCGGAGTTGCGGGAGTCGTACAATGAGCAGTTCTTC
CASSFPELRESYNEQFF
>.|TRBJ1-2|.|TRBV14
TGTACCAGCAGCCTAGGGACAACGTGGGGCTACACCTTC
CTSSLGTTWGYTF
>.|TRBJ1-1|.|TRBV11-2
TGTGCCAGCAGCTTAGATATGAGGAGTGAAGCTTTCTTT
CASSLDMRSEAFF
>.|TRBJ2-1|.|TRBV10-1
TGCGCCAGCAGTGAGTCGGAGACGGGGACCTACAATGAGCAGTTCTTC
CASSESETGTYNEQFF